This T cell receptor beta chain was recorded in a study of CXCR3-negative and CXCR3-positive naive CD8 T cells. Germline assignment: CDR1 SEHNR and CDR2 FQNEAQ (reference sequence). This CDR3 has 12 residues. General study findings and limits: With respect to TRBV-TRBJ usage, naive CXCR3-negative and CXCR3-positive cells were similar; memory differed. Greater hydrophobicity was found in TRB CDR3s of CXCR3-positive naive cells than of CXCR3-negative naive cells.

As for this clonotype: Its antigen is unknown.

Sorting was done in triplicate for each CD8+ T cell subset (300,000 cells each). Libraries of TRB cDNA were made by 5' RACE and carried UMIs. With the 5' RACE reads reprocessed, TCRdb shows one record per CDR3 protein and no DNA. Recorded for this sample: approximately 130,000 distinct CDR3 sequences. The V call is TRBV7-9, the J call TRBJ1-5. The clonotype originates from a human donor in good health. Some clones in this sample may be carry-over from other donors' samples. Source material: naive CXCR3+ CD8+ T cells from blood. Subset indicated: CD45RO-CCR7+CD27+CD95- naive CD8+ T cells expressing CXCR3 (TNR3+). The CDR3 region is CASSPENQPQHF.